This T cell receptor beta chain was retrieved from a study of blood T cell repertoires in COVID-19. CDR1 is SEHNR, CDR2 FQNEAQ, per germline (reference sequence). Trimming took 0 bases from V and 6 from J, leaving 15 bases between them. CDR3 size: 15 residues. Assay: immunoSEQ multiplex PCR; the TCRdb copy retains only in-frame clones and omits some. Among fewer than 90,000 clones listed, around 89% were seen once. This TCR came from a human donor in a cohort sampled during active COVID-19. This sequence joins TRBV7-9 and TRBJ2-7, with D perhaps matching TRBD2 (5 bases). The sequenced material came from peripheral blood. The CDR3 coding sequence is TGTGCCAGCAGCTTAGCTTGGACTCTTATTCCCGAGCAGTACTTC. Protein: CASSLAWTLIPEQYF.